Below are 21 T cell receptor beta chains sequenced from a single sample in a study of PD-L1 blockade in urothelial cancer. Specified time point: peripheral blood 6 weeks after treatment start. Clones were sequenced by immunoSEQ multiplex PCR, and TCRdb holds only the in-frame ones, with some missing. Here the sample spans 31,000 or so clones, about nine tenths being singletons. The specimen comprised PBMCs, sampled around atezolizumab (anti-PD-L1) treatment. These TCRs come from a man older than 75 with urothelial cancer.

This rearrangement joins TRBV18 to TRBJ2-3, with 9 bases aligning to TRBD2. This CDR3 spans 16 amino acids. Trimming at V came to 3 bases and at J to 1 base, leaving 5 bases not matched to a gene. From germline, CDR1 is KGHSH and CDR2 LQKENI. This CDR3 reads CASSPSVAGGTDTQYF. The CDR3 DNA sequence: TGTGCCAGCTCACCTTCGGTAGCGGGGGGCACAGATACGCAGTATTTT.

This clone was picked up a small number of times. The V call is TRBV5-1, the J call TRBJ1-4; D perhaps matches TRBD1 (6 bases). Trimming left V 3 bases short and J 8 bases short, with 11 bases between. This CDR3 is 13 amino acids long. CDR1 and CDR2 from the germline V gene are SGHRS and YFSETQ. CDR3 sequence (DNA): TGCGCCAGCAGCTCACAGGGAACCGAAAAACTGTTTTTT. Protein: CASSSQGTEKLFF. The full variable domain, its missing parts supplied by reference TRBV5-1 and TRBJ1-4, is KAGVTQTPRYLIKTRGQQVTLSCSPISGHRSVSWYQQTPGQGLQFLFEYFSETQRNKGNFPGRFSGRQFSNSRSEMNVSTLELGDSALYLCASSSQGTEKLFFGSGTQLSVL.

CDR3 amino acids: CASSFDQGAGNTIYF. As DNA, the CDR3 is TGTGCCAGCAGCTTTGACCAGGGGGCTGGAAACACCATATATTTT. The chain has TRBV5-5 and TRBJ1-3, with 7 bases aligning to TRBD1. Trimming removed 2 bases from V and 2 bases from J; junction bases left unmatched: 4. The CDR3 is 15 amino acids. In germline, CDR1 is SGHKS, CDR2 YYEKEE (reference sequence).

The chain combines TRBV6-5 with TRBJ2-7; D gene unclear. Trimming removed 3 bases from V and 2 bases from J, with 11 bases in between. CDR3 size: 14 residues. Germline CDR1 is MNHEY and CDR2 is SVGAGI. Here the CDR3 reads CASSYGQLTYEQYF. DNA of the CDR3: TGTGCCAGCAGTTATGGCCAGTTAACCTACGAGCAGTACTTC.

The rearrangement joins TRBV5-6 to TRBJ1-1; 7 positions agree with TRBD1. Per germline, CDR1 SGHDT and CDR2 YYEEEE. The V and J ends lost 4 bases and 4 bases, in that order; junction bases with no gene match: 10. This CDR3 spans 15 amino acids. The CDR3 loop is CASSRETGLATEAFF. The CDR3 coding sequence is TGTGCCAGCAGCCGCGAGACAGGGCTGGCCACTGAAGCTTTCTTT.

The chain couples TRBV15 to TRBJ2-2, with 7 bases identical to TRBD2. V was pared by 0 bases and J by 3 bases, with 13 bases of the junction left unmatched. Germline CDR1 LNHNV, CDR2 YYDKDF (reference sequence). CDR3 size: 19 residues. The CDR3 bases are TGTGCCACCAGCAGAGATGAATGGTTGGGCGGGGGAGACACCGGGGAGCTGTTTTTT. Translating it yields CATSRDEWLGGGDTGELFF.

This chain joins TRBV6-5 and TRBJ2-2; 9 bases align to TRBD2. J gave up 3 bases and V 0 bases, and 2 bases lay outside the gene matches. The CDR3 is 16 amino acids. The V gene's germline CDR1 is MNHEY and CDR2 SVGAGI. CDR3 coding DNA: TGTGCCAGCAGTTACTCGCTAGCGGGGTACACCGGGGAGCTGTTTTTT. Amino acid sequence: CASSYSLAGYTGELFF.

The chain recombines TRBV28 with TRBJ2-3; D gene ambiguous. The germline V gene encodes CDR1 MDHEN and CDR2 SYDVKM. This CDR3 region has 15 residues. V gave up 9 bases and J gave up 2 bases, with 18 bases separating them. CDR3 DNA sequence: TGTGCCAGTATCCCCCAGCGAATGGACACAGATACGCAGTATTTT. Residues: CASIPQRMDTDTQYF.

The chain has TRBV5-5 and TRBJ1-4; 9 nucleotides agree with TRBD1. V lost 2 bases and J lost 3; bases outside the gene matches: 8. The CDR3 consists of 17 residues. Germline V lookup: CDR1 SGHKS, CDR2 YYEKEE (reference sequence). The CDR3 DNA sequence: TGTGCCAGCAGCTTATCCGGGACAGGGTATTCTAATGAAAAACTGTTTTTT. Protein sequence: CASSLSGTGYSNEKLFF.

V is TRBV9 and J is TRBJ2-2; 9 nucleotides match TRBD1. The ends lost 0 bases at V and 5 bases at J; junction bases unmatched: 2. The CDR3 runs 15 residues. Germline V gives CDR1 SGDLS, CDR2 YYNGEE. Here the CDR3 DNA reads TGTGCCAGCAGCGTAGGGGACAGGGATACCGGGGAGCTGTTTTTT. This translates into CASSVGDRDTGELFF.

The CDR3: CASSLQGNQPQHF. As DNA, the CDR3 is TGTGCCAGCAGTTTACAGGGTAATCAGCCCCAGCATTTT. This rearrangement joins TRBV27 to TRBJ1-5, with D possibly being TRBD1 (5 bases). The CDR3 covers 13 residues. The germline gives CDR1 MNHEY, CDR2 SMNVEV (reference sequence). The germline V and J ends were trimmed by 2 bases and 4 bases, with 6 bases remaining between them.

This chain connects TRBV4-3 to TRBJ2-7, with a possible D match to TRBD1 (6 bases). V shed 1 base and J shed 2 bases, with 12 bases lying between them. The CDR3 is made up of 15 amino acids. Germline-derived CDR1 and CDR2 are LGHNA and YSLEER. CDR3 bases: TGCGCCAGCAGCCAAGTCGGACAGCCTACCTACGAGCAGTACTTC. Its translation: CASSQVGQPTYEQYF.

The table lists this clone with a count of one. The rearrangement links TRBV19 to TRBJ2-1, with TRBD1 matching 8 bases. V gave up 5 bases and J gave up 0 bases; unmatched junction bases: 3. CDR3 length: 15 residues. The V gene's germline CDR1 is LNHDA and CDR2 SQIVND (reference sequence). The CDR3 nucleotides are TGTGCCAGTAGTCTACAGGGGGGCTCCTACAATGAGCAGTTCTTC. It codes for CASSLQGGSYNEQFF.

This chain links TRBV9 with TRBJ2-7; TRBD1 might be the D (6 bases). The CDR3 has 15 amino acids. V was shortened by 0 bases and J by 2 bases, with 12 bases between the two germline ends. The germline V gene has CDR1 SGDLS and CDR2 YYNGEE. The CDR3 region is CASSVAPGQTYEQYF. Written as DNA, the CDR3 is TGTGCCAGCAGCGTAGCTCCGGGACAAACCTACGAGCAGTACTTC.

The V call is TRBV21-1, the J call TRBJ2-7; the table assigns TRBD1, which was not confirmed against the DNA. TRBV21-1 is a documented pseudogene. The CDR3 contains 14 residues. In DNA form, the CDR3 reads TGTGCCAGCAGGGGGGACAGACGATACTACGAGCAGTACTTC. Translated: CASRGDRRYYEQYF.

This clone occurred a few times. The chain combines TRBV5-4 with TRBJ2-5; 9 positions agree with TRBD2. Unmatched junction bases numbered 2, after V lost 0 bases and J lost 5 bases. Germline V gene lookup returns CDR1 SGHNT and CDR2 YYREEE (reference sequence). The CDR3 has 14 residues. CDR3 in amino acids: CASSLEREAETQYF. CDR3 DNA: TGTGCCAGCAGCTTGGAGCGGGAGGCTGAGACCCAGTACTTC. Using reference TRBV5-4 and TRBJ2-5 for the parts outside the CDR3, the full variable domain is ETGVTQSPTHLIKTRGQQVTLRCSSQSGHNTVSWYQQALGQGPQFIFQYYREEENGRGNFPPRFSGLQFPNYSSELNVNALELDDSALYLCASSLEREAETQYFGPGTRLLVL.

The chain carries TRBV30 and TRBJ1-3, with a possible D match to TRBD1 (6 bases). Deletions cut 0 bases from V and 3 bases from J, with 6 bases between. This CDR3 is built from 13 residues. Germline CDR1 is GTSNPN and CDR2 is SVGIG (reference sequence). The CDR3 DNA sequence: TGTGCCTGGAGTGTACAGGGTGGAAACACCATATATTTT. Amino acid sequence: CAWSVQGGNTIYF.

The CDR3 here is CASSLGDTGNQPQHF. The CDR3 nucleotides are TGCGCCAGCAGCTTGGGTGATACAGGGAATCAGCCCCAGCATTTT. The chain combines TRBV5-1 with TRBJ1-5; TRBD1 might be the D (6 bases). V lost 0 bases and J lost 4, with 11 bases in between. The CDR3 is 15 residues long. Germline CDR1 is SGHRS and CDR2 is YFSETQ.

V usage is TRBV6-6 and J usage is TRBJ1-1; D is undetermined. V lost 6 bases, J lost 6 bases, and 14 bases lay in between. This CDR3 has 13 residues. The germline V gene has CDR1 MNHNY and CDR2 SVGAGI (reference sequence). The DNA for the CDR3 is TGTGCCAGCAGCCCACTGACACTTTCTGAAGCTTTCTTT. The encoded protein is CASSPLTLSEAFF.

V is TRBV10-2 and J is TRBJ2-3; 16 bases align to TRBD2. From germline, CDR1 is WSHSY and CDR2 SAAADI. The CDR3 has 19 amino acids. V gave up 4 bases and J gave up 5 bases; unmatched junction bases: 12. The CDR3, as DNA: TGCGCCAGCAGTGGGCCGGGACTAGCGGGAGGGCCTATAAAAGATACGCAGTATTTT. Its protein product is CASSGPGLAGGPIKDTQYF.

The V and J genes are TRBV28 and TRBJ1-4, with D uncertain. V was clipped by 8 bases and J by 3 bases, with 10 bases between them. Germline V gene data show CDR1 as MDHEN and CDR2 as SYDVKM. The CDR3 contains 13 residues. The CDR3 spells CASQSAANEKLFF. The CDR3 DNA reads TGTGCCAGCCAGAGCGCGGCTAATGAAAAACTGTTTTTT. Combining the CDR3 with reference TRBV28 and TRBJ1-4 gives the whole variable domain DVKVTQSSRYLVKRTGEKVFLECVQDMDHENMFWYRQDPGLGLRLIYFSYDVKMKEKGDIPEGYSVSREKKERFSLILESASTNQTSMYLCASQSAANEKLFFGSGTQLSVL.